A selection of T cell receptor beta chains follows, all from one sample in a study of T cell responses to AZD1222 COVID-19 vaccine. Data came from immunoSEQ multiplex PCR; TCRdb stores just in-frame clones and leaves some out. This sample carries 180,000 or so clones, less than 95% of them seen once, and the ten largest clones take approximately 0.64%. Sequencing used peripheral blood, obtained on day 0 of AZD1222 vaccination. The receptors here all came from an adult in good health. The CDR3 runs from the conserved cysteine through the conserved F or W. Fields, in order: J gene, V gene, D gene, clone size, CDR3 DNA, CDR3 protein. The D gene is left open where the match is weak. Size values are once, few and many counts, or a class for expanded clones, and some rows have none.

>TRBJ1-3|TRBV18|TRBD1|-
TGTGCCAGCCATCGGGACAGCCTGACTGGAAACACCATATATTTT
CASHRDSLTGNTIYF
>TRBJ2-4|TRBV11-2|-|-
TGTGCCAGCAGCTTAGGAGGTCTCGGGATCCACTACTTC
CASSLGGLGIHYF
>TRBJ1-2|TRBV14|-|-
TGTGCCAGCAGCCAAGTACAGAACTATGGCTACACCTTC
CASSQVQNYGYTF
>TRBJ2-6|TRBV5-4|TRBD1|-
TGTGCCAGCAGCTTGGATACAGGGGCTGGGGCCAACGTCCTGACTTTC
CASSLDTGAGANVLTF
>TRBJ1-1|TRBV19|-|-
TGTGCCAGTGGGGAAGGGCACTCGGCTTTCTTT
CASGEGHSAFF
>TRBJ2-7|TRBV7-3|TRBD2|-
TGTGCCAGCAGCCAAGGTGGCGGGAGGTTTTACGAGCAGTACTTC
CASSQGGGRFYEQYF
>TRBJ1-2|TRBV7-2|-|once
TGTGCCAGCAGCTTAGGTCTTAGGGACGGGGTACCAAGTGGCTACACCTTC
CASSLGLRDGVPSGYTF
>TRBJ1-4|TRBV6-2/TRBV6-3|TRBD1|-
TGTGCCAGCAGTCAACAGGGGATAGTCGAAAAACTGTTTTTT
CASSQQGIVEKLFF
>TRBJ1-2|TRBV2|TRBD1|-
TGTGCCAGCAGTAGCGCAGGGGGGGCTCGATATGGCTACACCTTC
CASSSAGGARYGYTF
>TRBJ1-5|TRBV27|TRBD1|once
TGTGCCAGCAAGGGGACCGGGACAGGGAACAATCAGCCCCAGCATTTT
CASKGTGTGNNQPQHF
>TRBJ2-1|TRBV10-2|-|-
TGCGCCAGCAGTGAGTCGGACTCCCTTGAGCAGTTCTTC
CASSESDSLEQFF
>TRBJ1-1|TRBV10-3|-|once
TGTGCCATCAGTGAGTCGAACACTGAAGCTTTCTTT
CAISESNTEAFF
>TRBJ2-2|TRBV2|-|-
TGTGCCAGCGGAATAACATCGGGAACCGGGGAGCTGTTTTTT
CASGITSGTGELFF
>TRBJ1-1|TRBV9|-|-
TGTGCCAGCACGCCCATGAACACTGAAGCTTTCTTT
CASTPMNTEAFF
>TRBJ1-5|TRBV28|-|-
TGTGCCAGCAGTTCCGGGGATCAGCCCCAGCATTTT
CASSSGDQPQHF
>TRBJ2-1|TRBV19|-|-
TGTGCCAGTAGATTGGCTAGCGCTCTTTACAATGAGCAGTTCTTC
CASRLASALYNEQFF
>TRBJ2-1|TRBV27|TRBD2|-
TGTGCCAGCAGTCCCTCCCTAGGTAGCGGGAGGCCGTACTCCTACAATGAGCAGTTCTTC
CASSPSLGSGRPYSYNEQFF
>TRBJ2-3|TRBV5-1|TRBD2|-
TGCGCCAGCAGCTTGGGGACTAGCGGGGGTACAGATACGCAGTATTTT
CASSLGTSGGTDTQYF
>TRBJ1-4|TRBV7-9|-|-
TGTGCCAGCAGCTTAGTACGAGGGCCGAATGAAAAACTGTTTTTT
CASSLVRGPNEKLFF
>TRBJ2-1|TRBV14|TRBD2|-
TGTGCCAGCAGTTCACTTCCCGGGCTAGCGGGACTACACTCCTACAATGAGCAGTTCTTC
CASSSLPGLAGLHSYNEQFF
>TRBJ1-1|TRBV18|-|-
TGTGCCAGCTCACCGGGCCCCGGGAGCACTGAAGCTTTCTTT
CASSPGPGSTEAFF
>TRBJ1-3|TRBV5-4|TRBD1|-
TGTGCCAGCAGCTCAACGACAGGGGGCAGGGGAAACACCATATATTTT
CASSSTTGGRGNTIYF
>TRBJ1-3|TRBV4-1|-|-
TGCGCCAGCAGCCAGGGGGACGGGGGGCGCGAGGTTGCTGGAAACACCATATATTTT
CASSQGDGGREVAGNTIYF
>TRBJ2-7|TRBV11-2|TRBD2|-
TGTGCCAGCAGCTTAGGACTAGCGGGATACGAGCAGTACTTC
CASSLGLAGYEQYF
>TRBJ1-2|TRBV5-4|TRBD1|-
TGTGCCAGCAGTAGGGGACAGGGATATGGCTACACCTTC
CASSRGQGYGYTF
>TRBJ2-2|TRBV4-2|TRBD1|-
TGTGCCAGCAGCCATGAGGGACAGGGTCCGATCGGGGAGCTGTTTTTT
CASSHEGQGPIGELFF
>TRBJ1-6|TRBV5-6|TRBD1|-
TGTGCCAGCAGGGGGACAGGAGGGGATCTTCGCCTCCACTTT
CASRGTGGDLRLHF
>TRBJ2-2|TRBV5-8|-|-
TGTGCCAGCAGGCGTACAGGATTTACGGGGGAGCTGTTTTTT
CASRRTGFTGELFF
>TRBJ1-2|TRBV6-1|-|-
TGTGCCAGCAGTCCCTCGGGGGCCGGGCATGGCTACACCTTC
CASSPSGAGHGYTF